Below are 9 T cell receptor beta chains sequenced from a single sample in a study of monozygotic twins with inflammatory bowel disease. Reprocessing the 5' RACE reads, TCRdb reports a single entry for every CDR3 protein and omits DNA. Its table records about 300,000 distinct CDR3 sequences. Sequences were obtained from blood. These receptors were obtained from a human donor with ulcerative colitis or Crohn's disease, or a healthy co-twin of an affected twin (not recorded which).

V and J are TRBV20-1 and TRBJ1-6. Germline V gene sequence: CDR1 DFQATT, CDR2 SNEGSKA (reference sequence). CDR3 length: 14 residues. The CDR3 region is CSARDYRENSPLHF.

V is TRBV3-1 and J is TRBJ2-5; TCRdb outputs TRBD2, but without DNA this stays unchecked. The CDR3 has 19 amino acids. Germline V CDR1 and CDR2: LGHDT, YNNKEL (reference sequence). This chain's CDR3 is CASSQDVAVALSPKETQYF.

The V call is TRBV6-1, the J call TRBJ1-6. The CDR3 length is 14 residues. Germline CDR1 is MNHNS and CDR2 is SASEGT. CDR3 loop: CASSAIEPYSPLHF.

The chain is built from TRBV20-1 and TRBJ2-1; TCRdb lists TRBD2, though no DNA is available to test this call. There are 14 residues in the CDR3. The germline gives CDR1 DFQATT, CDR2 SNEGSKA (reference sequence). The CDR3 loop is CSAKQREVGNEQFF.

The genes are TRBV20-1 and TRBJ2-3; with no DNA, the TCRdb D assignment of TRBD2 cannot be verified. The CDR3 consists of 16 residues. From germline, CDR1 is DFQATT and CDR2 SNEGSKA (reference sequence). The CDR3 loop reads CSAEYRLAGVPDTQYF.

The J gene is TRBJ2-1, the V gene TRBV9; TCRdb's assignment of TRBD1 cannot be checked, as there is no DNA. From germline, CDR1 is SGDLS and CDR2 YYNGEE. The CDR3 has 14 residues. The CDR3 loop reads CASSLRVSYNEQFF.

J is TRBJ2-5 and V is TRBV4-2; TCRdb picks TRBD2, but there is no DNA to check that call. The germline CDR1 and CDR2 sequences are LGHNA and YNFKEQ. The CDR3 sequence is 16 residues long. The CDR3 region is CASSRGTSGSSETQYF.

The V gene is TRBV19, the J gene TRBJ2-7. Germline CDR1 and CDR2: LNHDA and SQIVND (reference sequence). This CDR3 spans 13 amino acids. CDR3 sequence reads: CASGTGSSYEQYF.

V gene TRBV2 combines with J gene TRBJ1-4. The CDR3 consists of 16 residues. The germline V gene has CDR1 SNHLY and CDR2 FYNNEI. The CDR3 here is CASSEALRGPWEKLFF.